The 18 T cell receptor beta chains below were found in one sample sequenced in a study of blood T cell repertoires in COVID-19. The data were produced by immunoSEQ multiplex PCR, yet TCRdb's version contains in-frame clones alone and is incomplete. Altogether about 160,000 clones are present, more than 85% being singletons, with the ten largest covering roughly 2%. Specimen: peripheral blood. The receptor set was obtained from a woman aged 55-69 years with COVID-19, enrolled during active disease.

The J gene is TRBJ2-7, the V gene TRBV5-1; no firm D call. V lost 0 bases, J lost 0 bases, and 10 bases lay in between. The CDR3 is made up of 15 amino acids. Germline CDR1 is SGHRS and CDR2 is YFSETQ. The CDR3 bases are TGCGCCAGCAGCTTGGACCTAAACCCCTCCTACGAGCAGTACTTC. It codes for CASSLDLNPSYEQYF.

The chain is built from TRBV7-3 and TRBJ2-5; a weak D match, TRBD2 (6 bases). The V end lost 5 bases, the J end lost 5 bases, and 18 bases lay between the germline ends. CDR1 SGHTA and CDR2 FQGTGA come from the germline V gene. This CDR3 region has 15 residues. The CDR3 DNA reads TGTGCCAGCAGCCGGACCGGGGGTCAGCGGGAGACCCAGTACTTC. Encoded protein: CASSRTGGQRETQYF.

This chain connects TRBV19 to TRBJ1-1, with a weak D call TRBD1 (5 bases). Per the germline V gene, CDR1 is LNHDA and CDR2 is SQIVND (reference sequence). The CDR3 sequence is 14 residues long. V dropped 3 bases and J dropped 3 bases, with 11 bases sitting between them. The CDR3 spells CASSMGGTYTEAFF. The CDR3 DNA is TGTGCCAGTAGTATGGGGGGGACCTACACTGAAGCTTTCTTT.

CDR3 bases: TGTGCCAGCAGCCAAACCAGGGTGGCTGGAAACACCATATATTTT. Translated, it gives CASSQTRVAGNTIYF. The rearrangement uses TRBV9 and TRBJ1-3, with a weak D call TRBD1 (5 bases). This CDR3 has 15 residues. Deletions cut 4 bases from V and 2 bases from J, with 13 bases between. Germline CDR1 reads SGDLS; CDR2 reads YYNGEE.

V and J are TRBV6-5 and TRBJ1-6, with D possibly TRBD1 on 6 matching bases. V was trimmed by 6 bases and J by 7 bases, leaving 16 bases between them. The CDR3 length is 15 residues. Germline lookup yields CDR1 MNHEY and CDR2 SVGAGI. This CDR3 reads CASRVLQGSNSPLHF. The CDR3 DNA sequence: TGTGCCAGCAGGGTACTACAGGGTTCAAATTCACCCCTCCACTTT.

This clone was counted once. The chain employs TRBV7-2 and TRBJ2-7; D gene unclear. Looked up from germline, CDR1 is SGHTA and CDR2 is FQGNSA. CDR3 length: 15 residues. V was cut by 5 bases and J by 3 bases, with 17 bases left in between. CDR3 loop: CASSRRNTNNYEQYF. The CDR3 DNA sequence: TGTGCCAGCAGCCGGAGAAATACCAATAACTACGAGCAGTACTTC.

The V and J genes are TRBV20-1 and TRBJ1-2; the D is unclear. CDR3 length equals 13 residues. V was clipped by 3 bases and J by 2 bases, with 10 bases between them. Per germline, CDR1 DFQATT and CDR2 SNEGSKA (reference sequence). CDR3 nucleotides: TGCAGTGCTAGTCGGGGTCAGAACTATGGCTACACCTTC. It codes for CSASRGQNYGYTF.

The chain is built from TRBV5-1 and TRBJ1-3; D gene uncertain. Germline lookup yields CDR1 SGHRS and CDR2 YFSETQ. This CDR3 region has 17 residues. V was trimmed by 4 bases and J by 1 base, leaving 18 bases between them. For the CDR3, the DNA is TGCGCCAGCAGCCCCTCCCAAGGGAGTGCTTCTGGAAACACCATATATTTT. Its protein product is CASSPSQGSASGNTIYF.

This clone appeared a single time. V usage is TRBV12-3 or TRBV12-4 and J usage is TRBJ2-1; D unresolved. V was clipped by 9 bases and J by 5 bases, with 14 bases between them. This CDR3 is built from 13 residues. The CDR3 sequence is CASQWLGDNEQFF. The CDR3 DNA reads as TGTGCCAGTCAATGGCTCGGAGACAATGAGCAGTTCTTC.

CDR3 region: CASSTGAHQPQHF. The CDR3 DNA reads as TGTGCCAGTTCGACAGGGGCCCACCAGCCCCAGCATTTT. J is TRBJ1-5 and V is TRBV30, with 8 bases aligning to TRBD1. With 8 bases clipped from V and 7 bases from J, the junction kept 10 bases outside the gene matches. Germline V gene lookup returns CDR1 GTSNPN and CDR2 SVGIG (reference sequence). This CDR3 has 13 residues.

This chain connects TRBV9 to TRBJ1-2, with D unclear. Trimming removed 0 bases from V and 6 bases from J, with 12 bases in between. From germline, CDR1 is SGDLS and CDR2 YYNGEE. This CDR3 comprises 14 residues. CDR3 residues: CASSVGEGRNGYTF. CDR3 bases: TGTGCCAGCAGCGTAGGGGAGGGTAGGAATGGCTACACCTTC.

J is TRBJ1-3 and V is TRBV19; D might be TRBD1 (5 bases). The CDR3 is 16 amino acids. Trimming stripped 5 bases from V and 2 bases from J, with 16 bases between. CDR1 LNHDA and CDR2 SQIVND come from the germline V gene (reference sequence). This CDR3 is CASSLSGGGAGNTIYF. CDR3 DNA sequence: TGTGCCAGTAGTCTCAGCGGGGGGGGAGCTGGAAACACCATATATTTT.

The chain has TRBV29-1 and TRBJ2-7; 9 positions match TRBD1. V was pared by 2 bases and J by 4 bases, with 9 bases of the junction left unmatched. The germline V gene has CDR1 SQVTM and CDR2 ANQGSEA. The CDR3 runs 15 residues. The CDR3 bases are TGCAGCGTTGAATCGGACAGGGGAATATGGTACGAGCAGTACTTC. It codes for CSVESDRGIWYEQYF.

V and J are TRBV19 and TRBJ1-2; 7 bases are shared with TRBD1. The ends lost 6 bases at V and 1 base at J; junction bases unmatched: 11. The length of the CDR3 is 16 residues. The germline gives CDR1 LNHDA, CDR2 SQIVND (reference sequence). The CDR3 DNA reads TGTGCCAGTAGCCGACCCCTGACAGGGAATAACTATGGCTACACCTTC. It translates to CASSRPLTGNNYGYTF. Complete variable domain (other parts from reference TRBV19 and TRBJ1-2): DGGITQSPKYLFRKEGQNVTLSCEQNLNHDAMYWYRQDPGQGLRLIYYSQIVNDFQKGDIAEGYSVSREKKESFPLTVTSAQKNPTAFYLCASSRPLTGNNYGYTFGSGTRLTVV.

In this sample, this clone turned up once. This chain uses TRBV6-6 with TRBJ1-1, with TRBD1 matching 7 bases. This CDR3 region has 15 residues. The ends lost 2 bases at V and 4 bases at J; junction bases unmatched: 7. Germline-derived CDR1 and CDR2 are MNHNY and SVGAGI (reference sequence). CDR3 residues: CASSYPTGTGTEAFF. The CDR3 DNA reads TGTGCCAGCAGTTACCCGACAGGGACGGGCACTGAAGCTTTCTTT.

The chain carries TRBV7-6 and TRBJ1-3; possibly TRBD1 for D (5 bases). Between the trimmed V and J ends, which lost 6 bases and 4 bases, there was a span of 16 bases. CDR3 length: 15 residues. Germline CDR1 is SGHVS and CDR2 is FNYEAQ. The CDR3 sequence is CASSPGFFEGNTIYF. CDR3 nucleotides: TGTGCCAGCAGTCCAGGGTTCTTTGAGGGAAACACCATATATTTT.

The chain joins TRBV29-1 to TRBJ2-3, with D possibly matching TRBD2 (5 bases). The CDR3 runs 14 residues. CDR1 and CDR2 (germline): SQVTM, ANQGSEA. Trimming removed 4 bases at V and 2 bases at J, with 13 bases between. DNA of the CDR3: TGCAGCGTTGGTTACGGAGGATTCACAGATACGCAGTATTTT. This translates into CSVGYGGFTDTQYF.

The rearrangement joins TRBV5-6 to TRBJ2-1; the D gene is possibly TRBD1 (6 bases). This CDR3 comprises 14 residues. The V gene lost 7 bases and the J gene lost 4 bases, with 15 bases spanning the gap. Germline V gene sequence: CDR1 SGHDT, CDR2 YYEEEE. The CDR3 here is CASGGQLTYNEQFF. CDR3 nucleotide sequence: TGTGCCAGCGGAGGACAGCTGACTTACAATGAGCAGTTCTTC.